This TCR beta chain was sequenced during a study of beta chain features in type 1 diabetes. Germline CDR1 reads SEHNR; CDR2 reads FQNEAQ (reference sequence). With 4 bases removed from V and 9 bases from J, the gap between germline ends came to 10 bases. This CDR3 contains 12 residues. Study-level results: Shortening that was moderate but significant affected the TCRB CDR3s of Type 1 diabetes patients in all four CD4+ subsets. A closer apparent resemblance between naive, central memory and Treg TCRB repertoires was seen in patients than in healthy donors. Patients with type 1 diabetes showed fewer VDJ junction insertions and more deletions.

Reverse transcription of all isolated RNA meant that expressed TCRB transcripts were sequenced. Using immunoSEQ multiplex PCR, the repertoire was profiled, and TCRdb retains in-frame clones only, with some absent. Of about 740,000 clones in the sample, over 10% were seen once. This clone was picked up a small number of times. Antigen: not known. The TCR comes from a man aged 18-30 years with type 1 diabetes. The sequencing input was naive CD4+ T cells from blood. This chain connects TRBV7-9 to TRBJ2-1; the D gene could be TRBD1 or TRBD2 (7 bases each). The CDR3 DNA sequence: TGTGCCAGCAGCTCAGGGGGGGCTGAGCAGTTCTTC. It is translated as CASSSGGAEQFF.